The 19 T cell receptor beta chains listed next were all sequenced from one sample in a study of OX40 agonist ivuxolimab in advanced cancers. TCRdb keeps only in-frame clones here, not all; method: immunoSEQ multiplex PCR. The sample includes about 79,000 clones, over 75% of them seen just once. The specimen was CD4+ or CD8+ T cells sorted from blood, collected in a trial of the OX40 agonist ivuxolimab. Receptors originate from an adult with an advanced solid tumor such as melanoma, head and neck, liver or kidney cancer.

The chain recombines TRBV5-1 with TRBJ1-2; D unclear. The CDR3 loop spans 13 amino acids. Germline values: CDR1 SGHRS, CDR2 YFSETQ. Trimming took off 0 bases at V and 8 bases at J, with 11 bases between the two ends. Here the CDR3 DNA reads TGCGCCAGCAGCTTGGTCGTAAGAGGGGGCTACACCTTC. Translating it yields CASSLVVRGGYTF.

The chain uses TRBV7-9 and TRBJ2-1; 13 nucleotides line up with TRBD2. The J segment lost 9 bases and the V segment lost 5 bases, leaving 7 bases of the junction unmatched. CDR3 length equals 15 residues. CDR1 SEHNR and CDR2 FQNEAQ come from the germline V gene (reference sequence). The CDR3 DNA reads as TGTGCCAGCAGCCTGAGACTAGCGGGAGGAGGTGAGCAGTTCTTC. Protein product: CASSLRLAGGGEQFF.

In this sample, this clone turned up a few times. J is TRBJ1-4 and V is TRBV7-8; D might be TRBD1 (5 bases). The CDR3 covers 14 residues. Trimming removed 3 bases from V and 6 bases from J, with 11 bases in between. CDR1 is SGHVS and CDR2 is FQNEAQ in the germline V gene. CDR3 in DNA: TGTGCCAGCAGCTTTTTCCTGGGGGATGAAAAACTGTTTTTT. This codes for CASSFFLGDEKLFF.

In its sample, this clone was seen a few times. The CDR3 loop reads CASSLTGNYGYTF. As DNA, the CDR3 is TGTGCCAGCAGTTTAACAGGGAACTATGGCTACACCTTC. The chain has TRBV28 and TRBJ1-2, with a possible D match to TRBD1 (6 bases). The V gene lost 2 bases and the J gene lost 2 bases, with 6 bases spanning the gap. This CDR3 spans 13 amino acids. Germline assignment: CDR1 MDHEN and CDR2 SYDVKM.

V is TRBV30 and J is TRBJ2-3; D may correspond to TRBD1 or TRBD2 (5 bases each). This CDR3 contains 14 residues. The V end was cut by 3 bases, the J end by 5 bases, with 15 bases between. Per germline, CDR1 GTSNPN and CDR2 SVGIG (reference sequence). The CDR3 region has the DNA TGTGCCTGGAGGAAGAGTGGGGGTAGAGATACGCAGTATTTT. Translating gives CAWRKSGGRDTQYF.

The CDR3 region has the DNA TGTGCCAGCAGCTTAGCTCCGGCAGCGTACGAGCAGTACTTC. It codes for CASSLAPAAYEQYF. The V and J genes are TRBV11-3 and TRBJ2-7; unclear D gene. Looked up from germline, CDR1 is SGHNT and CDR2 is YENEEA. V lost 1 base, J lost 4 bases, and 11 bases lay in between. This CDR3 is built from 14 residues.

The chain links TRBV5-1 to TRBJ2-7; D gene ambiguous. Trimming left V 0 bases short and J 5 bases short, with 6 bases between. Per the germline V gene, CDR1 is SGHRS and CDR2 is YFSETQ. The CDR3 totals 12 residues. The chain's CDR3 is CASSLAGHEQYF. DNA for the CDR3: TGCGCCAGCAGCTTGGCAGGCCACGAGCAGTACTTC.

This clone was seen once. The rearrangement links TRBV7-6 to TRBJ2-4, with TRBD2 as a possible D gene (5 bases). V was cut by 2 bases and J by 0 bases, with 20 bases left in between. Per the germline V gene, CDR1 is SGHVS and CDR2 is FNYEAQ. The CDR3 has 19 amino acids. DNA of the CDR3: TGTGCCAGCAGCTTATTCCCGGATTTGGGGAGTGTAGCCAAAAACATTCAGTACTTC. It codes for CASSLFPDLGSVAKNIQYF.

This chain connects TRBV6-5 to TRBJ1-2; TRBD1 agrees at 11 bases. V was clipped by 7 bases and J by 6 bases; unmatched bases: 10. CDR1 is MNHEY, CDR2 SVGAGI, per germline. The CDR3 extends over 15 amino acids. The CDR3 protein is CASNPGQGDSNGYTF. In DNA form, the CDR3 reads TGTGCCAGCAACCCGGGACAGGGGGACTCGAATGGCTACACCTTC.

This chain joins TRBV30 and TRBJ2-1; D not resolved. Germline V gene sequence: CDR1 GTSNPN, CDR2 SVGIG (reference sequence). This CDR3 region has 13 residues. V lost 5 bases, J lost 9 bases, and 17 bases lay in between. This CDR3 is CAWGWVPSSEQFF. The CDR3 DNA follows: TGTGCCTGGGGGTGGGTTCCTTCCTCTGAGCAGTTCTTC.

This rearrangement joins TRBV11-2 to TRBJ2-2; D remains ambiguous. V shed 4 bases and J shed 2 bases, with 5 bases lying between them. The CDR3 spans 13 residues. The germline CDR1 and CDR2 sequences are SGHAT and FQNNGV. The CDR3 nucleotides read TGTGCCAGCAGCTGGATAAACACCGGGGAGCTGTTTTTT. As protein: CASSWINTGELFF.

The rearrangement uses TRBV4-1 and TRBJ2-3; D is possibly TRBD1 (5 bases). Germline assignment: CDR1 MGHRA and CDR2 YSYEKL. Trimming pared 2 bases from V and 1 base from J, leaving 10 bases between. The CDR3 covers 15 residues. CDR3 sequence reads: CASSQREGGTDTQYF. For the CDR3, the DNA is TGCGCCAGCAGCCAACGAGAAGGGGGCACAGATACGCAGTATTTT.

The V and J genes are TRBV9 and TRBJ2-2; TRBD2 agrees at 14 bases. V gave up 4 bases and J gave up 4 bases; unmatched junction bases: 12. Germline-derived CDR1 and CDR2 are SGDLS and YYNGEE. The CDR3 is made up of 19 amino acids. CDR3 sequence reads: CASSIGLAGGQRGTGELFF. The DNA for the CDR3 is TGTGCCAGCAGCATAGGACTAGCGGGAGGTCAAAGGGGCACCGGGGAGCTGTTTTTT. The full variable domain, in which reference TRBV9 and TRBJ2-2 provide the parts outside the CDR3, is DSGVTQTPKHLITATGQRVTLRCSPRSGDLSVYWYQQSLDQGLQFLIQYYNGEERAKGNILERFSAQQFPDLHSELNLSSLELGDSALYFCASSIGLAGGQRGTGELFFGEGSRLTVL.

V is TRBV5-4 and J is TRBJ1-2, with D perhaps TRBD1 (6 bases). The CDR3 consists of 14 residues. V lost 1 base, J lost 4 bases, and 11 bases lay in between. Germline V gene data show CDR1 as SGHNT and CDR2 as YYREEE (reference sequence). CDR3 sequence (DNA): TGTGCCAGCAGCTTGAACAGGGAGGGCTATGGCTACACCTTC. Protein: CASSLNREGYGYTF.

The V gene is TRBV5-5, the J gene TRBJ2-2, with a tentative D call TRBD2 (5 bases). V was trimmed by 2 bases and J by 4 bases, leaving 12 bases between them. This CDR3 region has 15 residues. CDR1 is SGHKS, CDR2 YYEKEE, per germline (reference sequence). The CDR3 protein is CASSFILVGTGELFF. The CDR3 DNA reads as TGTGCCAGCAGCTTCATACTAGTCGGCACCGGGGAGCTGTTTTTT.

The CDR3 DNA reads as TGTGCCAGCAGCTTAGATTTGGAGGGTGCCAACTATGGCTACACCTTC. Encoded protein: CASSLDLEGANYGYTF. The chain has TRBV11-2 and TRBJ1-2; no definite D call. Trimming took 0 bases from V and 2 from J, leaving 13 bases between them. This CDR3 is built from 16 residues. Per germline, CDR1 SGHAT and CDR2 FQNNGV.

The chain couples TRBV14 to TRBJ2-1, with D uncertain. CDR1 and CDR2 from the germline V gene are SGHDN and FVKESK. The CDR3 spans 13 residues. Trimming pared 1 base from V and 8 bases from J, leaving 9 bases between. CDR3 residues: CASSQGFEDEQFF. The CDR3 DNA reads as TGTGCCAGCAGCCAAGGTTTCGAGGATGAGCAGTTCTTC.

The chain carries TRBV6-5 and TRBJ2-7; D is uncertain. CDR3 length: 14 residues. V was cut by 6 bases and J by 2 bases, with 14 bases left in between. Germline V lookup: CDR1 MNHEY, CDR2 SVGAGI. The CDR3 DNA follows: TGTGCCAGCAGCCAGCCCCTTTACCCCTACGAGCAGTACTTC. Amino acid sequence: CASSQPLYPYEQYF.

This chain connects TRBV10-1 to TRBJ2-3; 9 positions match TRBD1. The CDR3 totals 13 residues. J gave up 8 bases and V 7 bases, and 7 bases lay outside the gene matches. CDR1 is WNHNN, CDR2 SYGVQD, per germline (reference sequence). CDR3 nucleotide sequence: TGCGCCAGCAACGAGGGGGGACAGGGTACGCAGTATTTT. Its protein is CASNEGGQGTQYF.